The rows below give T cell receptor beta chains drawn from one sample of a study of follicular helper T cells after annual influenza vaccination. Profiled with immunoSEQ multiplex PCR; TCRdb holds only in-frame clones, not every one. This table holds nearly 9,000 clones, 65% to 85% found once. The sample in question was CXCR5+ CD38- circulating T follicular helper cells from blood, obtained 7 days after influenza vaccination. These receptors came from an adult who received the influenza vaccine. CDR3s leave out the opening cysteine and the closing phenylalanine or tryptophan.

CDR3aa: ASSPPGQGTDTQY
j_gene: TRBJ2-3
v_gene: TRBV18

CDR3aa: ASSLGGTVSADTQY
j_gene: TRBJ2-3
v_gene: TRBV7-6

CDR3aa: ASSPEHRRNEKLF
j_gene: TRBJ1-4
v_gene: TRBV4-2

CDR3aa: ASSQKDRGHGNTIY
j_gene: TRBJ1-3
v_gene: TRBV4-2

CDR3aa: ATLQGDGTGELF
j_gene: TRBJ2-2
v_gene: TRBV6-5

CDR3aa: ASSQDYRDHSTDTQY
j_gene: TRBJ2-3
v_gene: TRBV4-1

CDR3aa: ASSPRGGNTIY
j_gene: TRBJ1-3
v_gene: TRBV4-3

CDR3aa: ASSTGQVHNEQF
j_gene: TRBJ2-1
v_gene: TRBV5-1

CDR3aa: ASSTTGNTEAF
j_gene: TRBJ1-1
v_gene: TRBV13

CDR3aa: ASSQGSTGELF
j_gene: TRBJ2-2
v_gene: TRBV5-1

CDR3aa: ASSQKRGLDAEQF
j_gene: TRBJ2-1
v_gene: TRBV14

CDR3aa: ASSTHGDRSSYEQY
j_gene: TRBJ2-7
v_gene: TRBV5-5

CDR3aa: ASSPKTGGVSAGELF
j_gene: TRBJ2-2
v_gene: TRBV28

CDR3aa: ASSTTGGVGNTIY
j_gene: TRBJ1-3
v_gene: TRBV7-9